This T cell receptor (beta chain) appears in the sequencing data of a study of cytomegalovirus exposure and HLA in healthy donors. Primers included in the PCR were 60 Vbeta and 13 Jbeta primers. The repertoire was sequenced with immunoSEQ multiplex PCR; TCRdb's copy has only in-frame clones and lacks some. The sample has 150,000 to 200,000 clones; under 85% are singletons. The CDR3 covers 15 residues. Germline lookup yields CDR1 MNHEY and CDR2 SVGAGI. Trimming at V came to 6 bases and at J to 3 bases, leaving 6 bases not matched to a gene. The specimen sequenced was PBMCs. V is TRBV6-5 and J is TRBJ1-3; 9 nucleotides line up with TRBD1. The sequence was collected from a female donor in good health and CMV-seronegative. The CDR3 DNA follows: TGTGCCAGCAGGAAAACAGGGGGCGTTGGAAACACCATATATTTT. This sequence encodes CASRKTGGVGNTIYF.